The entry that follows covers one T cell receptor beta chain sequence. This likely stems from a read error, as it lies one base from a far larger clone. The time point: newly diagnosed GD, antithyroid drugs for less than 3 months. With RNA extracted from PBMCs as input, the TCR library was made. The record originates from a study of regulatory T cells in long-lasting Graves disease. CDR3-region Arm-PCR and iRepertoire HTBI primers produced the TCR beta libraries. TCRdb analysed the multiplex PCR reads with MiXCR anew, one entry per CDR3 protein. The sample gives 350,000 to 450,000 distinct CDR3 sequences, about 10% of which show up once; 18% is in the top ten. Germline loops: CDR1 MDHEN, CDR2 SYDVKM. Trimming took off 6 bases at V and 0 bases at J, with 12 bases between the two ends. CDR3 length: 14 amino acids. The same data also contributed to another study, on T cells in Graves' hyperthyroidism and ophthalmopathy. As that report states: Lactation, pregnancy, other autoimmune disease or uncontrolled infection excluded patients. Blood samples included most of the expanded thyroid clonotypes exceeding 0.001.

Source: peripheral blood mononuclear cells (PBMCs), taken at new diagnosis, from a patient treated with antithyroid drugs. The rearrangement links TRBV28 to TRBJ2-7; possible D gene TRBD1, 6 bases. The TCR sequence derives from a woman aged 18-30 years with Graves disease. The DNA for the CDR3 is TGTGCCAGCAGCCCCGGGACAAGCTCCTACGAGCAGTACGTC. Translated, it gives CASSPGTSSYEQYV.